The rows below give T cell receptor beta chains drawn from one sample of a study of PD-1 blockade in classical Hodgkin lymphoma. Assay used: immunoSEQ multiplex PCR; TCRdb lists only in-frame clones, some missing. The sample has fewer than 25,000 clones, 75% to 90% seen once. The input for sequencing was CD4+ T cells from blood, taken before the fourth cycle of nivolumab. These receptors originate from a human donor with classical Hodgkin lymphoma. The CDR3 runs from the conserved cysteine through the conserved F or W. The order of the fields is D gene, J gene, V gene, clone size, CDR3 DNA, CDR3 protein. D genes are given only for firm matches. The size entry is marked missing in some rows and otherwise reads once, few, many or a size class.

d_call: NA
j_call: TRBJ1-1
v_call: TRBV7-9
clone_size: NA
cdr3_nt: TGTGCCAGCAGCTTAGACATGAACACTGAAGCTTTCTTT
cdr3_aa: CASSLDMNTEAFF

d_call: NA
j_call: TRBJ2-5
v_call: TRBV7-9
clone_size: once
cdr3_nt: TGTGCCAGCACCCTTCGGGGGCTAGCCGGGGAGACCCAGTACTTC
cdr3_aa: CASTLRGLAGETQYF

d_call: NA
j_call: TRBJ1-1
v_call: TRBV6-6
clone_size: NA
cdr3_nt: TGTGCCAGCAGTTACTCCCCAGGTAGGAACACTGAAGCTTTCTTT
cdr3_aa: CASSYSPGRNTEAFF

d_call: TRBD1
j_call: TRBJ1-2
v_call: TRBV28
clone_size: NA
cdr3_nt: TGTGCCAGCAGTTTGTTCAGGGGGCAGAGTGGCTACACCTTC
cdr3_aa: CASSLFRGQSGYTF

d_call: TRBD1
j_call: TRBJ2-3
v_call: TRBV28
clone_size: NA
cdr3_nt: TGTGCCAGCAGTTTGTGGACAGGGATAAGCACAGATACGCAGTATTTT
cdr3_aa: CASSLWTGISTDTQYF

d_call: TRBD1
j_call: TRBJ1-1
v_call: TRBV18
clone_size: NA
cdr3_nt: TGTGCCAGCTCACTTAGTGTAGACAGGGTAAGGGGTGAAGCTTTCTTT
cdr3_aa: CASSLSVDRVRGEAFF

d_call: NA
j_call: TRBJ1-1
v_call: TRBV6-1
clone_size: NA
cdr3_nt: TGTGCCAGCAGTGAAGGGGCCTACACTGAAGCTTTCTTT
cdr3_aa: CASSEGAYTEAFF

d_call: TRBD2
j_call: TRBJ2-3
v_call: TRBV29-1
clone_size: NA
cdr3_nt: TGCAGCGTGTCCGGGACTAGCACTAGCACAGATACGCAGTATTTT
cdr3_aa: CSVSGTSTSTDTQYF

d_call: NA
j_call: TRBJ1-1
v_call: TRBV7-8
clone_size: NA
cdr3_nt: TGTGCCAGCAGCGTAACAGGGAACACTGAAGCTTTCTTT
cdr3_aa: CASSVTGNTEAFF

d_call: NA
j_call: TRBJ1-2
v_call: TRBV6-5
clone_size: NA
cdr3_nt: TGTGCCAGCTCTCAGAGGGCGCCGGTGTCTAGCTACACCTTC
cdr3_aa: CASSQRAPVSSYTF

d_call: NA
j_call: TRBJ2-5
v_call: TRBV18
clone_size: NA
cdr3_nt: TGTGCCAGCTCACCTGGACTGGGAGAGACCCAGTACTTC
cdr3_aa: CASSPGLGETQYF

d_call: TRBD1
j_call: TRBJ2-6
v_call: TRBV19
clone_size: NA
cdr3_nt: TGTGCCAGTAGTATTAGGACAGGGGTTTCATCTGGGGCCAACGTCCTGACTTTC
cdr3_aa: CASSIRTGVSSGANVLTF

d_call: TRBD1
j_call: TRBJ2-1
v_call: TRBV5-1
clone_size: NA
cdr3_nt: TGCGCCAGCAGCTTAGGGGGCTCCATCTACAATGAGCAGTTCTTC
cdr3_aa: CASSLGGSIYNEQFF

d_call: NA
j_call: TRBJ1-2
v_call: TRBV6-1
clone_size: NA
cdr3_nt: TGTGCCAGCAGTGAAGGGACAGACCTCTATGGCTACACCTTC
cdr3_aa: CASSEGTDLYGYTF

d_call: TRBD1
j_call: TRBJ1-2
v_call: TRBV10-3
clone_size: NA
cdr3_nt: TGTGCCATCAGGGGGAGGGGAGGGGGCATCGACGATGGCTACACCTTC
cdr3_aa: CAIRGRGGGIDDGYTF

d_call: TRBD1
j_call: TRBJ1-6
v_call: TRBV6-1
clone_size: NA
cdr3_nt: TGTGCCAGCAGTGAAGCGGGACAGGGGTCCTCACCCCTCCACTTT
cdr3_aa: CASSEAGQGSSPLHF

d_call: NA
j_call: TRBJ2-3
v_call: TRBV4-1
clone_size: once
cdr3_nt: TGCGCCAGCAGCCAAGTTCTCGGAGCTTCTAGCACAGATACGCAGTATTTT
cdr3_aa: CASSQVLGASSTDTQYF

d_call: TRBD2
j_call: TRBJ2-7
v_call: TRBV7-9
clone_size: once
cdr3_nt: TGTGCCAGCAGCTCTGGGGGTTTCGCGGGAGGACCTTACGAGCAGTACTTC
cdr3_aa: CASSSGGFAGGPYEQYF

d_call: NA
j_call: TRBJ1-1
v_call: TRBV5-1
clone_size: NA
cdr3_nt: TGCGCCAGCAGCTCCCGGATAAACACTGAAGCTTTCTTT
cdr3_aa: CASSSRINTEAFF

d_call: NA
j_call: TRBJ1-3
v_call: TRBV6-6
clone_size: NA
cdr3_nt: TGTGCCAGCAGTCCTGGGGCCTTCTCTGGAAACACCATATATTTT
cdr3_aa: CASSPGAFSGNTIYF

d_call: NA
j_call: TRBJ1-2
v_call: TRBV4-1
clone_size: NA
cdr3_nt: TGCGCCAGCAGCCATCCGACGGGACTCTACTATGGCTACGCCTTC
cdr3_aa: CASSHPTGLYYGYAF

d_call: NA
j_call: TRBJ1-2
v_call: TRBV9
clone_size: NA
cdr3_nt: TGTGCCAGCAGCCCCGCGTCTCGGGGGGCGGTCAACTATGGCTACACCTTC
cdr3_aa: CASSPASRGAVNYGYTF

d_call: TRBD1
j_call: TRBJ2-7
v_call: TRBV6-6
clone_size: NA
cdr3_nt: TGTGCCAGCGCCGGGACAGGGGCTCAGGAGCAGTACTTC
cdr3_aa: CASAGTGAQEQYF

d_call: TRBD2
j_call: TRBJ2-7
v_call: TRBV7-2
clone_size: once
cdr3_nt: TGTGCCAGCAGCCAAGATGTGGGACTAGCCTACTACGAGCAGTACTTC
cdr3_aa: CASSQDVGLAYYEQYF

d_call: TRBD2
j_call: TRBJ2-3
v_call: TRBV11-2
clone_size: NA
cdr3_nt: TGTGCCAGCAGCTTATTGGCGGGAGGTCCCACCGATACGCAGTATTTT
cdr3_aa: CASSLLAGGPTDTQYF

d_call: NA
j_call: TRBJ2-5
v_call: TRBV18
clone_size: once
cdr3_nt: TGTGCCAGCTCACCACAGCGGAGCGCAGAGACCCAGTACTTC
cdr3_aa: CASSPQRSAETQYF

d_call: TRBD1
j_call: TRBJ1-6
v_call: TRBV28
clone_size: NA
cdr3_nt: TGTGCCAGCAGTCGCCCCAGGGACAGAGATTCACCCCTCCACTTT
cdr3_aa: CASSRPRDRDSPLHF

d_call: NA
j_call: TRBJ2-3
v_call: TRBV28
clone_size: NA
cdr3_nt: TGTGCCAGCAGTCGGAGACAGCGCACAGATACGCAGTATTTT
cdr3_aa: CASSRRQRTDTQYF

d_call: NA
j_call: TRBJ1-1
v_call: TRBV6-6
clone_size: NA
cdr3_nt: TGTGCCAGCAGTTACAGGGGCGGGGAGGCTGAAGCTTTCTTT
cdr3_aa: CASSYRGGEAEAFF

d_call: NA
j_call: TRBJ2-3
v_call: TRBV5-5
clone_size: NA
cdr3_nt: TGTGCCAGCAGCACCTCCGCGGGGACAGATACGCAGTATTTT
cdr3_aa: CASSTSAGTDTQYF

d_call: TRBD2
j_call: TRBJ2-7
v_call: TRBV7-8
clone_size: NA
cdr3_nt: TGTGCCAGCAGCGCGGGTTGGACTAGCGACTCCTACGAGCAGTACTTC
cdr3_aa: CASSAGWTSDSYEQYF

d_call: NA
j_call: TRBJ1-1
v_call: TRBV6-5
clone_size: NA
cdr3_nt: TGTGCCAGCACCATTACCGGGGGGGCGGGCACTGAAGCTTTCTTT
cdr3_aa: CASTITGGAGTEAFF

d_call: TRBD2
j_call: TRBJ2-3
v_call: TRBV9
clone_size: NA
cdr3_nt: TGTGCCAGCAGCGTATTGTCTAGCGGACACGATACGCAGTATTTT
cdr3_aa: CASSVLSSGHDTQYF

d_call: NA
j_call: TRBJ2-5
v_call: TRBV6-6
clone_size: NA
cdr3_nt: TGTGCCAGCAGACCCGCGCGTGTCCAAGAGACCCAGTACTTC
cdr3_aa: CASRPARVQETQYF

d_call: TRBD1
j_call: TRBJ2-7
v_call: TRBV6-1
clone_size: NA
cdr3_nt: TGTGCCAGCAGTGAATGGCCGAGACAGGGGTCCTACGAGCAGTACTTC
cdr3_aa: CASSEWPRQGSYEQYF

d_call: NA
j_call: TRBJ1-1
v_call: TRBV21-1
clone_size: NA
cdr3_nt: TGTGCCAGCAGCAAAAATCCAGAGTCCACTCGTGAAGCTTTCTTT
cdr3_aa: CASSKNPESTREAFF

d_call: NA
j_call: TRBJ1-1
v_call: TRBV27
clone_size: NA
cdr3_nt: TGTGCCAGCAGTTTAGGACCGAACACTGAAGCTTTCTTT
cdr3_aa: CASSLGPNTEAFF

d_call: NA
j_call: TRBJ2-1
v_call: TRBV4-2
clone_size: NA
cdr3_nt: TGTGCCAGCAGCCTATACTGGGGCGAAGAGCAGTTCTTC
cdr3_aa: CASSLYWGEEQFF

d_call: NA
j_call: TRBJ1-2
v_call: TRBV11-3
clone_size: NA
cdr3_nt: TGTGCCAGCAGCTTAAGGGGGGATGGCTACACCTTC
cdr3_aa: CASSLRGDGYTF

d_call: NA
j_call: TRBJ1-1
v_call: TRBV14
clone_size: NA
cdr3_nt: TGTGCCAGCAGCCCCAGATTGAACACTGAAGCTTTCTTT
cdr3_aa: CASSPRLNTEAFF

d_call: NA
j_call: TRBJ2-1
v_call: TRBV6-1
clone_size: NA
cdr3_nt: TGTGCCAGCAGTGGCCTTGTAGGGGAGCAGTTCTTC
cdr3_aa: CASSGLVGEQFF

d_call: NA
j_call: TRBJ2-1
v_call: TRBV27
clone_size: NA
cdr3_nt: TGTGCCAGCAGTTCCCCCGTGGGCCTCCCGTTCTTC
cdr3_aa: CASSSPVGLPFF

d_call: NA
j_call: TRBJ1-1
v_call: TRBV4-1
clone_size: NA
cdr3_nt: TGCGCCAGCAGCCACCCCCGGGAAACTGAAGCTTTCTTT
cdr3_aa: CASSHPRETEAFF

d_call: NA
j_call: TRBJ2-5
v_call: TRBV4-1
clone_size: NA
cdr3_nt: TGCGCCAGCAGCCAAGATCAAACCTCAAAGCGGACCCAGTACTTC
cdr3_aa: CASSQDQTSKRTQYF

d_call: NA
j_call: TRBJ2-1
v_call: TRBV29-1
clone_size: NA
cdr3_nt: TGCAGCGTTCCCCACGGACCGGGGAATGAGCAGTTCTTC
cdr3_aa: CSVPHGPGNEQFF

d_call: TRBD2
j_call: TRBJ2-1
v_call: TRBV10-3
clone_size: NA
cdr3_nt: TGTGCCATCAGTAGCGGGAGGGTATACAATGAGCAGTTCTTC
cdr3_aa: CAISSGRVYNEQFF

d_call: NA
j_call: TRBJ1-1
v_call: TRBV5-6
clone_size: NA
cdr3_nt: TGTGCCAGCAGCTTGCGGGGGCTAATGAACACTGAAGCTTTCTTT
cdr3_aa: CASSLRGLMNTEAFF

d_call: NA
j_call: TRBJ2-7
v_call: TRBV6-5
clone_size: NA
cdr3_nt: TGTGCCAGCAGCCCCCCCGGGAAACCGGGCGAGCAGTACTTC
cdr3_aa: CASSPPGKPGEQYF

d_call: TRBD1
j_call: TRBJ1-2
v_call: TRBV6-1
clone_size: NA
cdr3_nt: TGTGCCAGCAGTGACTTTTTGGAACGGGACAGGGTTGGATTTAACTATGGCTACACCTTC
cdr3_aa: CASSDFLERDRVGFNYGYTF

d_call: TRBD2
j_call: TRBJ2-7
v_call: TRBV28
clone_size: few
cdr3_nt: TGTGCCAGCAAACCAACGGGAGGGGTAAACTACGAGCAGTACTTC
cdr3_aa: CASKPTGGVNYEQYF